This record looks at one T cell receptor beta chain sequence and its context. The sample originates from a study of T cell changes during pregnancy in multiple sclerosis. Per germline, CDR1 SGHDT and CDR2 YYEEEE. The CDR3 loop spans 16 amino acids. After removal of 4 bases from V and 0 bases from J, the junction contained 3 bases not matched to a gene. The method was immunoSEQ multiplex PCR; TCRdb's version includes in-frame clones alone and lacks a portion of them. The sample contains fewer than 90,000 clones, about 94% of which appear only once. This chain joins TRBV5-6 and TRBJ2-4, with 11 bases that match TRBD2. The starting material was peripheral blood, obtained in the third trimester of pregnancy. This TCR was recovered from a female donor in good health, enrolled as a control in a pregnancy study. The CDR3 coding sequence is TGTGCCAGCAGCAAAGGACTAGCGGGAGCCAAAAACATTCAGTACTTC. This sequence encodes CASSKGLAGAKNIQYF. Filled out from reference TRBV5-6 and TRBJ2-4, the complete variable domain reads DAGVTQSPTHLIKTRGQQVTLRCSPKSGHDTVSWYQQALGQGPQFIFQYYEEEERQRGNFPDRFSGHQFPNYSSELNVNALLLGDSALYLCASSKGLAGAKNIQYFGAGTRLSVL.